The 26 T cell receptor beta chains presented below share a single source sample, sequenced in a study of post-analysis software for immune sequencing data. Unique molecular identifiers were built into the TCR beta cDNA libraries. Each CDR3 protein gets one entry after TCRdb re-called the PCR reads with MiXCR. The data show fewer than 850,000 distinct CDR3 sequences, 25% to 30% seen once. No cognate antigen is known for these TCRs. Study-wide findings and caveats: TRBV5-6, TRBV5-1 and TRBV20-1 belonged to a set of about five TRBV segments that were more frequent in patients than controls.

What was sequenced was blood. All receptors derive from a girl between 10 and 17 years old with multiple sclerosis.

As concerns this clonotype: A much larger clone differs from this one at a single base, so this may be a read error. The genes are TRBV10-3 and TRBJ2-7; 7 bases map to TRBD2. CDR3 length: 14 amino acids. V lost 6 bases, J lost 5 bases, and 10 bases stayed unmatched. Germline lookup yields CDR1 ENHRY and CDR2 SYGVKD. The CDR3 region has the DNA TGTGCCATCAGGCGAGCGGGAAGCCGGGACGAGCAGTACTTC. Protein: CAIRRAGSRDEQYF.

The V gene is TRBV29-1, the J gene TRBJ2-7, with TRBD2 identical over 7 bases. Germline loops: CDR1 SQVTM, CDR2 ANQGSEA. This CDR3 region has 13 residues. Germline trimming cut 7 bases from V and 4 bases from J; bases unmatched to any gene: 10. The CDR3 here is CSASGGNDYEQYF. The CDR3, as DNA: TGCAGCGCCTCCGGGGGGAATGATTACGAGCAGTACTTC.

In the case of this clonotype: A read error may produce the germline difference seen at one junction end. The rearrangement links TRBV29-1 to TRBJ2-7, with TRBD2 matching over 11 bases. The germline V gene has CDR1 SQVTM and CDR2 ANQGSEA. This CDR3 comprises 16 residues. The CDR3 loop is CSAGGLAGGNSYKQYF. The CDR3 DNA reads TGCAGCGCTGGGGGGCTAGCGGGAGGAAACTCCTACAAGCAGTACTTC.

The rearrangement joins TRBV3-1 to TRBJ2-7, with a tentative D call TRBD2 (5 bases). The end of the DNA is better explained by TRBJ2-5, so the J call may be wrong. CDR1 is LGHDT and CDR2 is YNNKEL in the germline V gene (reference sequence). This CDR3 is built from 15 residues. The CDR3 here is CASSQEEVGWETQYF. The CDR3, as DNA: TGTGCCAGCAGCCAAGAGGAGGTCGGTTGGGAGACCCAGTACTTC.

This clonotype has a handful of counts. The gene calls are TRBV3-1 and TRBJ2-7, with D hard to call. There are 14 residues in the CDR3. The germline V gene encodes CDR1 LGHDT and CDR2 YNNKEL (reference sequence). V dropped 0 bases and J dropped 2 bases, with 8 bases sitting between them. The chain's CDR3 is CASSQDLGPYEQYF. As DNA, the CDR3 is TGTGCCAGCAGCCAAGATCTAGGTCCCTACGAGCAGTACTTC.

V is TRBV10-3 and J is TRBJ2-7, with D maybe TRBD1 (8 bases). The V gene lost 10 bases and the J gene lost 1 base, with 14 bases spanning the gap. Germline V gene sequence: CDR1 ENHRY, CDR2 SYGVKD. This CDR3 spans 13 amino acids. The CDR3 is CATNRGGSYEQYF. The CDR3 DNA reads TGTGCCACCAACAGGGGGGGGTCCTACGAGCAGTACTTC.

This clonotype occurred a few times. This rearrangement joins TRBV9 to TRBJ1-6; D gene ambiguous. Germline V gives CDR1 SGDLS, CDR2 YYNGEE. V lost 0 bases to trimming and J lost 10 bases, with 8 bases between them. The CDR3 consists of 13 residues. The CDR3 loop is CASSVDSLSPLHF. The CDR3 DNA is TGTGCCAGCAGCGTAGACAGTTTGTCACCCCTCCACTTT.

The CDR3 loop is CSAPGAGATDTQYF. Written as DNA, the CDR3 is TGCAGTGCCCCCGGGGCGGGGGCCACAGATACGCAGTATTTT. The chain has TRBV20-1 and TRBJ2-3; maybe TRBD2 (7 bases). Trimming removed 6 bases at V and 2 bases at J, with 15 bases between. CDR1 and CDR2 from the germline V gene are DFQATT and SNEGSKA (reference sequence). This CDR3 region has 14 residues.

This clonotype showed up just a few times. The CDR3 DNA sequence: TGTGCCAGCAGCCAAGAGGGTCCCTACAATGAGCAGTTCTTC. It translates to CASSQEGPYNEQFF. The chain links TRBV3-1 to TRBJ2-1, with D unresolved. Germline V lookup: CDR1 LGHDT, CDR2 YNNKEL (reference sequence). The ends were cut back, 0 bases at V and 2 bases at J, with 5 bases in the middle. There are 14 residues in the CDR3.

This clonotype was picked up a small number of times. The chain recombines TRBV3-1 with TRBJ2-4; D is perhaps TRBD1 or TRBD2 (6 bases each). Trimming took off 3 bases at V and 8 bases at J, with 14 bases between the two ends. This CDR3 spans 14 amino acids. Germline V gene lookup returns CDR1 LGHDT and CDR2 YNNKEL (reference sequence). The CDR3 DNA reads TGTGCCAGCAGCCATGGGGCGGAGGGGGACATTCAGTACTTC. Its translation is CASSHGAEGDIQYF.

The chain has TRBV3-1 and TRBJ2-2; D not resolved. Germline V gene sequence: CDR1 LGHDT, CDR2 YNNKEL (reference sequence). With 3 bases removed from V and 0 bases from J, the gap between germline ends came to 11 bases. CDR3 length equals 16 residues. CDR3 amino acids: CASSHSARPNTGELFF. The CDR3, as DNA: TGTGCCAGCAGCCACAGCGCCCGTCCGAACACCGGGGAGCTGTTTTTT.

The chain joins TRBV20-1 to TRBJ2-7; 15 bases are a match to TRBD2. J lost 4 bases, V lost 1 base, and 5 bases had no gene match. Germline V gene sequence: CDR1 DFQATT, CDR2 SNEGSKA (reference sequence). The CDR3 sequence is 16 residues long. Here the CDR3 reads CSARGGLAGGLYEQYF. In DNA, the CDR3 is TGCAGTGCTAGAGGGGGACTAGCGGGAGGTCTGTACGAGCAGTACTTC.

V is TRBV3-1 and J is TRBJ2-7; 10 bases line up with TRBD2. There are 15 residues in the CDR3. The junction had 5 bases not matched to a gene; V was cut back by 4 bases and J by 2 bases. Germline V gives CDR1 LGHDT, CDR2 YNNKEL (reference sequence). CDR3 protein: CASSLSGRPTYEQYF. In DNA, the CDR3 is TGTGCCAGCAGCCTTAGCGGGAGGCCGACCTACGAGCAGTACTTC.

This sequence joins TRBV20-1 and TRBJ2-5; 9 bases are a match to TRBD2. Trimming removed 5 bases from V and 5 bases from J; junction bases left unmatched: 9. The germline V gene has CDR1 DFQATT and CDR2 SNEGSKA (reference sequence). The CDR3 runs 14 residues. Here the CDR3 DNA reads TGCAGTGCTCCTTACAGCGGGAGGACTGAGACCCAGTACTTC. It codes for CSAPYSGRTETQYF.

V usage is TRBV20-1 and J usage is TRBJ1-2; tentatively, D is TRBD1 (5 bases). CDR1 is DFQATT, CDR2 SNEGSKA, per germline (reference sequence). Trimming took off 6 bases at V and 5 bases at J, with 16 bases between the two ends. The CDR3 spans 13 residues. The CDR3 region has the DNA TGCAGTGCCCCGATCGGGGGGGTATATGGCTACACCTTC. Its translation is CSAPIGGVYGYTF.

This chain uses TRBV3-1 with TRBJ1-4, with 7 nucleotides matching TRBD1. Germline CDR1 is LGHDT and CDR2 is YNNKEL (reference sequence). This CDR3 has 15 residues. V shed 3 bases and J 6 bases; nucleotides not matched to a gene: 7. CDR3 protein: CASSHWGTVDEKLFF. In DNA, the CDR3 is TGTGCCAGCAGCCACTGGGGGACAGTCGATGAAAAACTGTTTTTT.

The V and J genes are TRBV5-1 and TRBJ2-1, with 9 bases aligning to TRBD1. The CDR3 covers 15 residues. Germline-derived CDR1 and CDR2 are SGHRS and YFSETQ. V shed 1 base and J 8 bases; nucleotides not matched to a gene: 7. In DNA, the CDR3 is TGCGCCAGCAGCTTGTGGGACAGGGCTTATCATGAGCAGTTCTTC. It codes for CASSLWDRAYHEQFF.

The J gene is TRBJ2-5, the V gene TRBV7-2, with 8 nucleotides matching TRBD2. This CDR3 is built from 15 residues. The J segment lost 5 bases and the V segment lost 3 bases, leaving 8 bases of the junction unmatched. Per germline, CDR1 SGHTA and CDR2 FQGNSA. The CDR3, as DNA: TGTGCCAGCAGCTTTCAGTCAGGCGGGGGGGAGACCCAGTACTTC. Protein: CASSFQSGGGETQYF.

This clonotype was seen repeatedly, ten times or more. CDR3 in amino acids: CATSSQTGPEQFF. The CDR3 DNA reads TGTGCCACCAGCAGTCAGACAGGGCCCGAGCAGTTCTTC. This sequence joins TRBV15 and TRBJ2-1; 7 nucleotides line up with TRBD1. Germline-derived CDR1 and CDR2 are LNHNV and YYDKDF (reference sequence). J gave up 10 bases and V 3 bases, and 6 bases lay outside the gene matches. The CDR3 runs to 13 residues.

This sequence joins TRBV5-5 and TRBJ2-1, with D perhaps matching TRBD2 (6 bases). Trimming pared 1 base from V and 7 bases from J, leaving 12 bases between. Germline values: CDR1 SGHKS, CDR2 YYEKEE (reference sequence). CDR3 length: 14 amino acids. Here the CDR3 DNA reads TGTGCCAGCAGCTTGACGGGCGGGACTAATGAGCAGTTCTTC. It codes for CASSLTGGTNEQFF.

This clonotype was seen a handful of times. The chain couples TRBV6-5 to TRBJ2-6, with D unclear. CDR1 MNHEY and CDR2 SVGAGI come from the germline V gene. The V end lost 7 bases, the J end lost 0 bases, and 10 bases lay between the germline ends. The CDR3 is 15 amino acids. CDR3 sequence reads: CASTAVPSGANVLTF. The DNA of the CDR3 is TGTGCCAGCACCGCAGTCCCCTCTGGGGCCAACGTCCTGACTTTC.

This clonotype was seen ten or more times. This chain connects TRBV20-1 to TRBJ2-5; 8 positions match TRBD2. V was clipped by 3 bases and J by 5 bases; unmatched bases: 11. The CDR3 extends over 15 amino acids. Germline CDR1 DFQATT, CDR2 SNEGSKA (reference sequence). CDR3 DNA sequence: TGCAGTGCTAGTAGGCGGAGCGGGAGCGCCGAGACCCAGTACTTC. It translates to CSASRRSGSAETQYF.

The chain recombines TRBV28 with TRBJ2-1; TRBD2 aligns across 9 bases. This CDR3 has 18 residues. Germline V gene lookup returns CDR1 MDHEN and CDR2 SYDVKM. Trimming at V came to 7 bases and at J to 2 bases, leaving 15 bases not matched to a gene. CDR3 loop: CASTPGLAISVPYNEQFF. The CDR3 DNA is TGTGCCAGCACCCCGGGACTAGCAATTTCCGTCCCCTACAATGAGCAGTTCTTC.

A few counts support this clonotype. The chain uses TRBV6-6 and TRBJ1-2; D might be TRBD1 (6 bases). Germline V gives CDR1 MNHNY, CDR2 SVGAGI (reference sequence). CDR3 length: 13 amino acids. Trimming shortened V by 6 bases and J by 4 bases, and 12 bases separated the two germline ends. The CDR3, as DNA: TGTGCCAGCAGACCCACAGGGCTCTATGGCTACACCTTC. It is translated as CASRPTGLYGYTF.

This clonotype was seen a handful of times. J is TRBJ2-3 and V is TRBV2; D is possibly TRBD1 (5 bases). Germline V gene data show CDR1 as SNHLY and CDR2 as FYNNEI. The CDR3 has 15 residues. Trimming removed 3 bases from V and 4 bases from J, with 14 bases in between. The CDR3 DNA follows: TGTGCCAGCAGTGAGAGTAGGGGTTTACCAGATACGCAGTATTTT. Encoded protein: CASSESRGLPDTQYF.

The chain links TRBV12-3 or TRBV12-4 to TRBJ2-3; maybe TRBD1 (5 bases). V shed 1 base and J shed 10 bases, with 9 bases lying between them. This CDR3 contains 12 residues. CDR3 sequence reads: CASSLGIGAQYF. CDR3 nucleotides: TGTGCCAGCAGTTTAGGGATAGGGGCGCAGTATTTT.